Presented here are 10 T cell receptor beta chains from one specimen sequenced in a study of PD-1 blockade in mismatch repair-deficient tumors. Method: immunoSEQ multiplex PCR; TCRdb's copy keeps in-frame clones and lacks some. The sample shows 15,000 to 20,000 clones, roughly 80% of them seen only once. Here the sequenced sample was PBMCs, taken before pembrolizumab treatment. The receptors originated from an adult with mismatch repair-deficient cancer.

The rearrangement joins TRBV6-5 to TRBJ1-1, with a tentative D call TRBD1 (5 bases). The CDR3 runs to 16 residues. Looked up from germline, CDR1 is MNHEY and CDR2 is SVGAGI. With 2 bases removed from V and 1 base from J, the gap between germline ends came to 14 bases. The CDR3 sequence: CASSYLPGYENTEAFF. CDR3 in DNA: TGTGCCAGCAGTTACCTCCCAGGGTACGAGAACACTGAAGCTTTCTTT.

The chain has TRBV5-6 and TRBJ2-7; either TRBD1 or TRBD2 may fit D (5 bases each). This CDR3 region has 14 residues. The germline V gene has CDR1 SGHDT and CDR2 YYEEEE. The V end lost 2 bases, the J end lost 4 bases, and 13 bases lay between the germline ends. The CDR3 reads CASSFARWGYEQYF. CDR3 in DNA: TGTGCCAGCAGCTTCGCGCGTTGGGGGTACGAGCAGTACTTC.

The V call is TRBV7-9, the J call TRBJ1-2; 8 positions match TRBD1. Germline V CDR1 and CDR2: SEHNR, FQNEAQ (reference sequence). Trimming took 5 bases from V and 8 from J; bases not matched to a gene: 13. There are 15 residues in the CDR3. The CDR3 here is CASSLQAGGNQGYTF. The CDR3 DNA follows: TGTGCCAGCAGCCTACAGGCAGGGGGCAATCAAGGCTACACCTTC.

V gene TRBV29-1 combines with J gene TRBJ1-1, with 7 bases that match TRBD1. The CDR3 has 13 amino acids. Germline values: CDR1 SQVTM, CDR2 ANQGSEA. V lost 2 bases to trimming and J lost 2 bases; unmatched junction nucleotides: 2. CDR3: CSVETGVNTEAFF. The DNA of the CDR3 is TGCAGCGTTGAAACAGGGGTAAACACTGAAGCTTTCTTT.

J is TRBJ2-1 and V is TRBV14; D is perhaps TRBD1 or TRBD2 (5 bases each). This CDR3 contains 13 residues. V lost 5 bases, J lost 0 bases, and 5 bases lay in between. Germline-derived CDR1 and CDR2 are SGHDN and FVKESK. The CDR3 reads CASSGTSYNEQFF. Written as DNA, the CDR3 is TGTGCCAGCAGCGGGACCTCCTACAATGAGCAGTTCTTC. The variable domain in full, with the rest retrieved from reference TRBV14 and TRBJ2-1, is EAGVTQFPSHSVIEKGQTVTLRCDPISGHDNLYWYRRVMGKEIKFLLHFVKESKQDESGMPNNRFLAERTGGTYSTLKVQPAELEDSGVYFCASSGTSYNEQFFGPGTRLTVL.

The chain combines TRBV7-6 with TRBJ1-5; D remains ambiguous. V was clipped by 1 base and J by 0 bases, with 10 bases between them. Germline CDR1 is SGHVS and CDR2 is FNYEAQ. The CDR3 consists of 16 residues. Written as DNA, the CDR3 is TGTGCCAGCAGCTTAGGTGGAGGGTATAGCAATCAGCCCCAGCATTTT. Amino acid sequence: CASSLGGGYSNQPQHF. Filled out from reference TRBV7-6 and TRBJ1-5, the complete variable domain reads GAGVSQSPRYKVTKRGQDVALRCDPISGHVSLYWYRQALGQGPEFLTYFNYEAQQDKSGLPNDRFSAERPEGSISTLTIQRTEQRDSAMYRCASSLGGGYSNQPQHFGDGTRLSIL.

This chain uses TRBV6-1 with TRBJ2-3; TRBD1 matches at 9 bases. The CDR3 spans 14 residues. Germline V gives CDR1 MNHNS, CDR2 SASEGT. The junction had 0 bases not matched to a gene; V was cut back by 1 base and J by 4 bases. In DNA, the CDR3 is TGTGCCAGCAGTGAAGGACAGGGGGCAGATACGCAGTATTTT. Protein sequence: CASSEGQGADTQYF.

This clone occurred a few times. V gene TRBV19 combines with J gene TRBJ2-1, with 16 bases fitting TRBD2. Germline assignment: CDR1 LNHDA and CDR2 SQIVND (reference sequence). V lost 4 bases, J lost 4 bases, and 7 bases stayed unmatched. CDR3 length: 18 residues. CDR3 region: CASSTGLAGGVLYNEQFF. The CDR3 DNA follows: TGTGCCAGTAGTACGGGACTAGCGGGAGGGGTTTTATACAATGAGCAGTTCTTC.

The chain carries TRBV6-4 and TRBJ2-2; D unclear. The CDR3 is 13 residues long. Trimming shortened V by 3 bases and J by 1 base, and 3 bases separated the two germline ends. The germline V gene has CDR1 MRHNA and CDR2 SNTAGT. In DNA form, the CDR3 reads TGTGCCAGCAGTGAAGGGAACACCGGGGAGCTGTTTTTT. It is translated as CASSEGNTGELFF.

CDR3 coding DNA: TGTGCCAGCAGTCCCCATTGGACAGGGCTCGGGAGGGTCACAGATACGCAGTATTTT. Protein product: CASSPHWTGLGRVTDTQYF. The J gene is TRBJ2-3, the V gene TRBV28; D tentatively reads TRBD1 or TRBD2 (8 bases each). The germline CDR1 and CDR2 sequences are MDHEN and SYDVKM. The CDR3 spans 19 residues. Trimming cost V 5 bases and J 2 bases, with 26 bases left between them. Together with reference TRBV28 and TRBJ2-3, the CDR3 gives the full variable domain: DVKVTQSSRYLVKRTGEKVFLECVQDMDHENMFWYRQDPGLGLRLIYFSYDVKMKEKGDIPEGYSVSREKKERFSLILESASTNQTSMYLCASSPHWTGLGRVTDTQYFGPGTRLTVL.